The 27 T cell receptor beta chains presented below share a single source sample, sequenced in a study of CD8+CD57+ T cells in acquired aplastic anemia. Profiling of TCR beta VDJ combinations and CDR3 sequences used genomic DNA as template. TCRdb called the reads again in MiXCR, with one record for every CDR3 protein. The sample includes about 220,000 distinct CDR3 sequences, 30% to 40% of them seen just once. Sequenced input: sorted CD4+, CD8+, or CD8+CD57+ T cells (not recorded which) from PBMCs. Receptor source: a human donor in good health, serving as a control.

The CDR3 reads CASSFGTGEGSPLHF. As DNA, the CDR3 is TGTGCCAGCAGTTTCGGGACAGGGGAAGGTTCACCCCTCCACTTT. The gene calls are TRBV2 and TRBJ1-6, with TRBD1 identical over 10 bases. The CDR3 is 15 amino acids. Germline assignment: CDR1 SNHLY and CDR2 FYNNEI. The V segment lost 5 bases and the J segment 9 bases; nucleotides outside the gene matches: 7. The complete variable domain, with remaining parts taken from reference TRBV2 and TRBJ1-6, reads EPEVTQTPSHQVTQMGQEVILRCVPISNHLYFYWYRQILGQKVEFLVSFYNNEISEKSEIFDDQFSVERPDGSNFTLKIRSTKLEDSAMYFCASSFGTGEGSPLHFGNGTRLTVT.

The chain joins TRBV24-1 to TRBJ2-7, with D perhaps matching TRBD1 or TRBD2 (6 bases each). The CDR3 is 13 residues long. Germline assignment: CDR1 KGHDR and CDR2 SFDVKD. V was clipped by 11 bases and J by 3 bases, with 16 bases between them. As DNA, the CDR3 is TGTGCCAGCTCACCCGGAGGGGGCTACGAGCAGTACTTC. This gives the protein CASSPGGGYEQYF.

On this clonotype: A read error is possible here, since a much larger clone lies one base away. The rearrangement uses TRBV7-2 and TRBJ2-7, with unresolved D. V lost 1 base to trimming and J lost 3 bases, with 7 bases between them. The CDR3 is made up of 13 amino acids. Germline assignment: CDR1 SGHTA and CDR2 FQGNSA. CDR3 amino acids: CASSLVTGYEQYF. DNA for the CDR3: TGTGCCAGCAGCTTAGTAACCGGCTACGAGCAGTACTTC.

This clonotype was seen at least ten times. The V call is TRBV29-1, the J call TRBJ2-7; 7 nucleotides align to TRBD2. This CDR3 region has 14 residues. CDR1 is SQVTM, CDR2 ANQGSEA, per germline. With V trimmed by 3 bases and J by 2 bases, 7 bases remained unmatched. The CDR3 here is CSVEGGDPPYEQYF. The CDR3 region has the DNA TGCAGCGTTGAGGGGGGGGACCCCCCCTACGAGCAGTACTTC.

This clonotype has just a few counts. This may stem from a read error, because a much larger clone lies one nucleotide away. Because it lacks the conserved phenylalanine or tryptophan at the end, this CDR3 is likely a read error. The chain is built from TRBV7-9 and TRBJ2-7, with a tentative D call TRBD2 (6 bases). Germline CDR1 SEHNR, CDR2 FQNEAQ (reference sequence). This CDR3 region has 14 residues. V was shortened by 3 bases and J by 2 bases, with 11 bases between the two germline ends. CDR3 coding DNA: TGTGCCAGCAGCTTGACTAGTTTTACCTACGAGCAGTACCTC. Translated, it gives CASSLTSFTYEQYL.

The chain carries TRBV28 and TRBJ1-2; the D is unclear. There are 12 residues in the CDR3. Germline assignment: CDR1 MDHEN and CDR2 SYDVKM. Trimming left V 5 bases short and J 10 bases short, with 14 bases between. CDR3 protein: CASSTGGSFYTF. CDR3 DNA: TGTGCCAGCAGTACCGGAGGCAGCTTCTACACCTTC.

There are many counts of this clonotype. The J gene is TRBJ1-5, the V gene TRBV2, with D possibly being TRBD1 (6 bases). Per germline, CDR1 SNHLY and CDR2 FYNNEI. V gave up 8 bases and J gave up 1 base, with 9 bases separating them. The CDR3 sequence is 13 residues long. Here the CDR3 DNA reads TGTGCCAGCGGGGGCTTGAGCAATCAGCCCCAGCATTTT. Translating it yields CASGGLSNQPQHF.

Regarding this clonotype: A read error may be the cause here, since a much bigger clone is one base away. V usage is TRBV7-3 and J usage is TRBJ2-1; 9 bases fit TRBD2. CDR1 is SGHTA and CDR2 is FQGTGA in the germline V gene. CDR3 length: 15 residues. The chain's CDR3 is CASSFGTSRDNEQLF. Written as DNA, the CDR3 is TGTGCCAGCAGCTTTGGGACTAGCCGAGACAATGAGCAGCTCTTC.

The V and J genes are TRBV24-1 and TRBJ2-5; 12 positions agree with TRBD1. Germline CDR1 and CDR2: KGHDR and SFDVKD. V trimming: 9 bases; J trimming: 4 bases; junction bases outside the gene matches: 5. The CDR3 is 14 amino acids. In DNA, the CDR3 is TGTGCCACCGGAGGGACAGGGGGCAGAGAGACCCAGTACTTC. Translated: CATGGTGGRETQYF.

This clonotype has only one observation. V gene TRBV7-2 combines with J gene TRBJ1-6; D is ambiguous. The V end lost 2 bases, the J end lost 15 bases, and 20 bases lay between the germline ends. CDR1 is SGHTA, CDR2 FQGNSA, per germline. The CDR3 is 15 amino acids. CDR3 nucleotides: TGTGCCAGCAGCTTACAAGGCTTCTCCTTGGAAGACCTCCACTTT. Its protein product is CASSLQGFSLEDLHF.

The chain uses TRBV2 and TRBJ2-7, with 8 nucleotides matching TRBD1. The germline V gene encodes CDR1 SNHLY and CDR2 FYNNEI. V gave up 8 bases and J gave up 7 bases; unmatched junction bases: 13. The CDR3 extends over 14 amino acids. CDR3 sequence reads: CASSGGQGAHEQYF. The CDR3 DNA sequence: TGTGCCAGCTCCGGCGGGCAGGGGGCGCATGAGCAGTACTTC. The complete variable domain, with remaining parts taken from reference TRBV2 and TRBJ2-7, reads EPEVTQTPSHQVTQMGQEVILRCVPISNHLYFYWYRQILGQKVEFLVSFYNNEISEKSEIFDDQFSVERPDGSNFTLKIRSTKLEDSAMYFCASSGGQGAHEQYFGPGTRLTVT.

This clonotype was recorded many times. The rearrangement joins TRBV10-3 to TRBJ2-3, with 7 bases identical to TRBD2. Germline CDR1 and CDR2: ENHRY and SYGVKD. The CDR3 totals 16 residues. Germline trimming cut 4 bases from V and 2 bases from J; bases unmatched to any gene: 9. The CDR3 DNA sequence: TGTGCCATCAGTGCGGGGCCTAGCGGCCCCACAGATACGCAGTATTTT. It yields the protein CAISAGPSGPTDTQYF.

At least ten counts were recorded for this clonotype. CDR3: CASSLSTSNEQFF. The DNA of the CDR3 is TGTGCCAGCAGCTTATCCACGAGCAATGAGCAGTTCTTC. The rearrangement uses TRBV7-9 and TRBJ2-1; D not certain. V lost 2 bases and J 6 bases, leaving 8 bases between the germline ends. The CDR3 covers 13 residues. Germline values: CDR1 SEHNR, CDR2 FQNEAQ (reference sequence).

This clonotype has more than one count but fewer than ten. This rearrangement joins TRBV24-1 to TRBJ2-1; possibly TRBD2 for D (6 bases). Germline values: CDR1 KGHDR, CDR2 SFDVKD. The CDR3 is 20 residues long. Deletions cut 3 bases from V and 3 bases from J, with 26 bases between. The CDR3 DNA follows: TGTGCCACCAGTGATCCCCTCGGAGGGCGTGGAACCCGAAACTACAATGAGCAGTTCTTC. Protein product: CATSDPLGGRGTRNYNEQFF.

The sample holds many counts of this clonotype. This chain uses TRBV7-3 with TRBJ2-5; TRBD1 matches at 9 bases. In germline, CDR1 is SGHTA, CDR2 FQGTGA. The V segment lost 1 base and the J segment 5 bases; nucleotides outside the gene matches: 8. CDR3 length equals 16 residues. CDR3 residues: CASSLRGDRVGETQYF. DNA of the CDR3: TGTGCCAGCAGCTTAAGAGGGGACAGGGTCGGCGAGACCCAGTACTTC.

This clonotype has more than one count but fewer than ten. The CDR3 region has the DNA TGTGCCACCACCGATCCGGGACAGGGTGGCCAGCCCCAGCATTTT. Its protein product is CATTDPGQGGQPQHF. V and J are TRBV24-1 and TRBJ1-5; 9 bases map to TRBD1. Germline V gives CDR1 KGHDR, CDR2 SFDVKD. With 8 bases clipped from V and 7 bases from J, the junction kept 11 bases outside the gene matches. This CDR3 has 15 residues.

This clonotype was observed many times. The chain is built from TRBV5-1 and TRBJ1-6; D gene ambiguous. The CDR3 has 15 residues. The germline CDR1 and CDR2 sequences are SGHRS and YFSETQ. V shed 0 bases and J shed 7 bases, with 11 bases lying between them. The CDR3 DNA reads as TGCGCCAGCAGCTTGGACACGGCGGGGAATTCACCCCTCCACTTT. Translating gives CASSLDTAGNSPLHF.

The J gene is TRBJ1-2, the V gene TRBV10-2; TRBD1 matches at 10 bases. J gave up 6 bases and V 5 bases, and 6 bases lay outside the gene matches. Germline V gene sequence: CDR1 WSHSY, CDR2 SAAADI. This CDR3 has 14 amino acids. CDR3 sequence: CASSMTGGFHGYTF. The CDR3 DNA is TGCGCCAGCAGTATGACAGGGGGCTTCCATGGCTACACCTTC.

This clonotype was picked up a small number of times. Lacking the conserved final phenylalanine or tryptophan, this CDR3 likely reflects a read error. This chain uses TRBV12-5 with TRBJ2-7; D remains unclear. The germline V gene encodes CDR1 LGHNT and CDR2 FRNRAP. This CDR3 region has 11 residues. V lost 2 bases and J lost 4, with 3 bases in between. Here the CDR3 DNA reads TGTGCTAGTGGTTTGAAATACGAGCAGTACCTC. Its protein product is CASGLKYEQYL.

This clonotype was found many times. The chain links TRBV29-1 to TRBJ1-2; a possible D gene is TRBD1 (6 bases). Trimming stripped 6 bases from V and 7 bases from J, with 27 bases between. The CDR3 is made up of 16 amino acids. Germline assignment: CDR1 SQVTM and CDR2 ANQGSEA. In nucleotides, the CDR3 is TGCAGCGTCCAGGTGGCGGGGGCAGGACCTATGGGTGGCTACACCTTC. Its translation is CSVQVAGAGPMGGYTF.

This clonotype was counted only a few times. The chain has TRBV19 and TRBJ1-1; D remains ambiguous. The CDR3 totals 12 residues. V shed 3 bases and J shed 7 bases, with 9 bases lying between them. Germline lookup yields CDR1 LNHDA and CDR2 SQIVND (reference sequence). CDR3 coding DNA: TGTGCCAGTAGTATTGCTCTCCATGAAGCTTTCTTT. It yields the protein CASSIALHEAFF.

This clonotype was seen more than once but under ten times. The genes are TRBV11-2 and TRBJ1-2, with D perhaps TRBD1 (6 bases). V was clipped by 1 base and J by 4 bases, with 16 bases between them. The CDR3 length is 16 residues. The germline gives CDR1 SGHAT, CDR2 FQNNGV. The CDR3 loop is CASSLVLDSNVYGYTF. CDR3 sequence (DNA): TGTGCCAGCAGCTTAGTTCTGGACAGTAATGTCTATGGCTACACCTTC. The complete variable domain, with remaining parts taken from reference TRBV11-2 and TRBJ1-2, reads EAGVAQSPRYKIIEKRQSVAFWCNPISGHATLYWYQQILGQGPKLLIQFQNNGVVDDSQLPKDRFSAERLKGVDSTLKIQPAKLEDSAVYLCASSLVLDSNVYGYTFGSGTRLTVV.

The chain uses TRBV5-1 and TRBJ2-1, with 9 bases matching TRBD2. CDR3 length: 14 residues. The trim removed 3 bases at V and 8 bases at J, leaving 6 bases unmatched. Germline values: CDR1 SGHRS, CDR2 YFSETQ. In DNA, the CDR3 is TGCGCCAGCAGCTGGGGACTAGCCACGGATGAGCAGTTCTTC. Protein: CASSWGLATDEQFF.

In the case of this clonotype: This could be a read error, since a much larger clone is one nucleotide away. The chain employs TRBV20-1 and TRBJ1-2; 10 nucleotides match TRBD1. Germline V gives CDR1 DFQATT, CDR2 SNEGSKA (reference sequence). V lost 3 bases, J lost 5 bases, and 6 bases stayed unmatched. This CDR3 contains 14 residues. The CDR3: CSARDRGEDYGYTF. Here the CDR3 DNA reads TGCAGTGCTAGGGACAGGGGGGAAGATTATGGCTACACCTTC.

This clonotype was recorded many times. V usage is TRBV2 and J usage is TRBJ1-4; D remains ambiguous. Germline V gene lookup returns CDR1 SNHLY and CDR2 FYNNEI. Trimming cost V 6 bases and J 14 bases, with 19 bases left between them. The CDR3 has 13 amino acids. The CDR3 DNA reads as TGTGCCAGCAGCCCGGACGGGTTGGAAGGCCTGTTTTTT. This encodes CASSPDGLEGLFF.

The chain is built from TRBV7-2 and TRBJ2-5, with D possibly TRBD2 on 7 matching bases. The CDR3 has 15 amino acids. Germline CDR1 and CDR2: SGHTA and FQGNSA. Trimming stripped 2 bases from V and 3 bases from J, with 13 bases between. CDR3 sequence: CASSLRGGDKETQYF. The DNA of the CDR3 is TGTGCCAGCAGCTTAAGGGGGGGGGATAAAGAGACCCAGTACTTC.

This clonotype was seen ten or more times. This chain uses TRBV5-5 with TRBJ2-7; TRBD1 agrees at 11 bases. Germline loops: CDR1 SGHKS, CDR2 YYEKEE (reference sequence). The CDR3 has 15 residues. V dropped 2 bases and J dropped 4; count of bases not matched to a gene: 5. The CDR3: CASSFPGQGVYEQYF. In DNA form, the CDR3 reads TGTGCCAGCAGCTTCCCGGGACAGGGGGTTTACGAGCAGTACTTC.